The rows below give T cell receptor beta chains drawn from one sample of a study of T cell repertoires in cytomegalovirus infection. TCRdb called the reads again in MiXCR, with one record for every CDR3 protein. The sample has about 340,000 distinct CDR3 sequences, around 29% seen once; the top ten hold 20%. Their specific antigens are unknown. The source material was cultured PBMCs, sampled from culture after CMV antigen stimulation. Receptor source: a human donor in good health (CMV status not recorded). Some clones in this sample may be carry-over from other donors' samples. The CDR3 runs from the conserved cysteine through the conserved F or W. D genes are given only for firm matches. Clone size is given for some rows only: seen once, a few or many times, or a class if the clone is expanded.

J,D,V,size,CDR3,DNA
TRBJ2-2,TRBD1,TRBV7-3,few,CASSITGGASTGELFF,TGTGCCAGCAGCATTACAGGGGGCGCGAGCACCGGGGAGCTGTTTTTT
TRBJ1-1,-,TRBV6-1,-,CASSEGRSTLKGNTEAFF,TGTGCCAGCAGTGAAGGGCGATCGACGTTGAAGGGGAACACTGAAGCTTTCTTT
TRBJ1-2,-,TRBV29-1,-,CSVEDRKGRLNYGYTF,TGCAGCGTTGAAGACCGAAAGGGACGGCTGAACTATGGCTACACCTTC
TRBJ1-3,-,TRBV12-3/TRBV12-4,few,CASSPQTGWATNTIYF,TGTGCCAGCAGTCCACAGACAGGATGGGCCACCAACACCATATATTTT
TRBJ1-2,-,TRBV12-3/TRBV12-4,-,CASRRDTEYYGYTF,TGTGCCAGCCGCCGGGACACCGAATACTATGGCTACACCTTC
TRBJ2-7,-,TRBV5-1,few,CASSTGHQYEQYF,TGCGCCAGCAGCACCGGACACCAATACGAGCAGTACTTC
TRBJ1-4,-,TRBV7-9,-,CASSLGVRTNEKLFF,TGTGCCAGCAGCTTAGGAGTCAGAACTAATGAAAAACTGTTTTTT
TRBJ1-5,TRBD1,TRBV20-1,few,CSARGDSNQPQHF,TGCAGTGCTAGAGGGGACAGTAATCAGCCCCAGCATTTT
TRBJ1-6,-,TRBV12-3/TRBV12-4,-,CASSLHSNSPLHF,TGTGCCAGCAGCCTACACAGTAATTCACCCCTCCACTTT
TRBJ1-2,TRBD1,TRBV10-3,-,CAISIGQGAYGYTF,TGTGCCATCAGTATAGGACAGGGGGCTTATGGCTACACCTTC
TRBJ1-2,-,TRBV7-6,-,CASSVTRDGGYTF,TGTGCCAGCAGCGTGACTCGGGACGGTGGCTACACCTTC
TRBJ2-1,TRBD2,TRBV7-9,-,CASSTSGRAIDEQFF,TGTGCCAGCAGCACTAGCGGGAGGGCCATCGATGAGCAGTTCTTC
TRBJ2-1,-,TRBV7-2,many,CASSWNSYNEQFF,TGTGCCAGCAGCTGGAATTCCTACAATGAGCAGTTCTTC
TRBJ2-7,-,TRBV27,few,CASSNRQRLLYEQYF,TGTGCCAGCAGTAATCGACAGAGGCTACTCTACGAGCAGTACTTC
TRBJ2-1,-,TRBV20-1,-,CSARDSSVEQFF,TGCAGTGCTAGAGATTCGAGTGTCGAGCAGTTCTTC
TRBJ1-3,-,TRBV24-1,-,CATSEGAGNTIYF,TGTGCCACCAGTGAAGGGGCTGGAAACACCATATATTTT
TRBJ1-1,TRBD1,TRBV7-6,many,CASSGPQGAYTEAFF,TGTGCCAGCAGCGGACCTCAGGGGGCCTACACTGAAGCTTTCTTT
TRBJ2-3,-,TRBV6-5,many,CASSYSLTGSTDTQYF,TGTGCCAGCAGTTACTCATTGACAGGATCCACAGATACGCAGTATTTT
TRBJ2-5,-,TRBV12-3/TRBV12-4,-,CASSNGQPTEETQYF,TGTGCCAGCAGCAATGGACAGCCTACTGAAGAGACCCAGTACTTC
TRBJ1-2,TRBD1,TRBV11-2,-,CASSLAWTGDYGYTF,TGTGCCAGCAGCTTAGCGTGGACAGGGGACTATGGCTACACCTTC
TRBJ1-1,TRBD1,TRBV2,few,CASTQGEGTEAFF,TGTGCCAGCACCCAGGGGGAGGGCACTGAAGCTTTCTTT
TRBJ2-3,TRBD2,TRBV18,-,CASSTTSGGILDTQYF,TGTGCCAGCTCAACGACTAGCGGGGGTATCCTCGATACGCAGTATTTT
TRBJ2-5,TRBD1,TRBV7-6,many,CASSKGTGYETQYF,TGTGCCAGCAGCAAGGGGACAGGCTACGAGACCCAGTACTTC
TRBJ2-1,-,TRBV4-2,few,CASSQEINYNEQFF,TGTGCCAGCAGCCAAGAAATTAACTACAATGAGCAGTTCTTC
TRBJ2-5,TRBD1,TRBV28,few,CASSKAGGGSETQYF,TGTGCCAGCAGCAAAGCAGGGGGCGGATCAGAGACCCAGTACTTC
TRBJ2-1,TRBD1,TRBV7-9,-,CASSLSGTGLNEQFF,TGTGCCAGCAGCTTATCCGGGACAGGGCTCAATGAGCAGTTCTTC
TRBJ2-1,TRBD2,TRBV7-8,few,CASSPGLAGGPMYNEQFF,TGTGCCAGCAGCCCCGGACTAGCGGGAGGGCCGATGTACAATGAGCAGTTCTTC
TRBJ1-2,-,TRBV5-4,-,CASSRGTDLYANTF,TGTGCCAGCAGCCGCGGGACGGATCTCTATGCGAACACCTTC
TRBJ2-5,-,TRBV19,-,CASSIDGERETQYF,TGTGCCAGTAGTATAGATGGAGAACGGGAGACCCAGTACTTC
TRBJ2-7,-,TRBV12-3/TRBV12-4,many,CASSLNRREQYF,TGTGCCAGCAGTCTCAACCGACGGGAGCAGTACTTC
TRBJ1-2,TRBD1,TRBV7-2,-,CASSFMTGGNYGYTF,TGTGCCAGCAGCTTTATGACAGGGGGTAACTATGGCTACACCTTC
TRBJ1-1,-,TRBV20-1,-,CSASVGLPKGNLEAFF,TGCAGTGCTAGTGTTGGGCTCCCTAAGGGGAATTTAGAAGCTTTCTTT
TRBJ1-5,-,TRBV6-6,few,CASRTGIQPQHF,TGTGCCAGCCGTACAGGGATTCAGCCCCAGCATTTT
TRBJ2-2,-,TRBV3-1,few,CASSQEGGYTGELFF,TGTGCCAGCAGCCAAGAAGGAGGGTACACCGGGGAGCTGTTTTTT
TRBJ1-1,-,TRBV7-4,-,CASSRGGETEAFF,TGTGCCAGCAGTAGAGGGGGGGAAACTGAAGCTTTCTTT
TRBJ1-4,-,TRBV6-8,-,CASSGAEKLFF,TGTGCCAGCAGTGGGGCTGAAAAACTGTTTTTT
TRBJ2-7,-,TRBV7-8,many,CASSLGPGVGRTYEQYF,TGTGCCAGCAGCTTAGGTCCCGGAGTGGGCAGGACCTACGAGCAGTACTTC
TRBJ2-7,TRBD1,TRBV10-3,few,CAINGTGGDRLLGSNYEQYF,TGTGCCATCAATGGAACAGGGGGTGACCGACTACTAGGCAGTAACTACGAGCAGTACTTC
TRBJ2-3,TRBD2,TRBV4-1,-,CASSQDGREADTQYF,TGCGCCAGCAGCCAAGATGGGCGGGAGGCAGATACGCAGTATTTT
TRBJ1-2,-,TRBV24-1,-,CATSEGRNYGYTF,TGTGCCACCAGTGAAGGCAGGAACTATGGCTACACCTTC
TRBJ1-4,TRBD1,TRBV7-2,few,CASSWTGGNEKLFF,TGTGCCAGCAGCTGGACAGGGGGTAATGAAAAACTGTTTTTT
TRBJ2-5,-,TRBV19,few,CASSDTWGAGETQYF,TGTGCCAGTAGCGATACATGGGGGGCAGGGGAGACCCAGTACTTC
TRBJ1-1,-,TRBV7-9,-,CASSLQRRVGTEAFF,TGTGCCAGCAGCTTGCAGAGAAGGGTCGGGACTGAAGCTTTCTTT
TRBJ1-2,TRBD1,TRBV28,few,CASSTGGQGDYGYTF,TGTGCCAGCAGTACAGGGGGTCAAGGGGACTATGGCTACACCTTC
TRBJ1-1,TRBD1,TRBV12-5,-,CASGRTGPNTEAFF,TGTGCTAGTGGGCGGACAGGGCCGAACACTGAAGCTTTCTTT
TRBJ2-5,-,TRBV18,-,CASSPLQEETQYF,TGTGCCAGCTCACCTCTACAGGAAGAGACCCAGTACTTC
TRBJ1-1,-,TRBV3-1,once,CASSQEGERREAFF,TGTGCCAGCAGCCAAGAGGGGGAGCGAAGGGAAGCTTTCTTT
TRBJ2-6,-,TRBV19,few,CASSKTRISGANVLTF,TGTGCCAGTAGTAAGACCCGGATAAGTGGGGCCAACGTCCTGACTTTC
TRBJ2-1,-,TRBV6-1,-,CASSEVRSVLDEQFF,TGTGCCAGCAGTGAAGTTCGGTCAGTCTTAGATGAGCAGTTCTTC
TRBJ2-1,TRBD2,TRBV28,few,CASSSEVASGRRRNEQFF,TGTGCCAGCAGTTCAGAGGTGGCTAGCGGGAGGAGACGAAATGAGCAGTTCTTC
TRBJ2-2,TRBD1,TRBV27,once,CASSRSGTGRTGELFF,TGTGCCAGCAGCCGATCCGGGACAGGGCGGACCGGGGAGCTGTTTTTT
TRBJ1-2,-,TRBV7-2,-,CASSHQREGGYTF,TGTGCCAGCAGCCACCAGAGGGAAGGTGGCTACACCTTC
TRBJ1-1,TRBD1,TRBV19,few,CASSPRGQTNTEAFF,TGTGCCAGTAGCCCAAGGGGACAGACGAACACTGAAGCTTTCTTT
TRBJ2-2,-,TRBV7-8,-,CASSLSSNTGELFF,TGTGCCAGCAGCTTAAGCTCGAACACCGGGGAGCTGTTTTTT
TRBJ1-1,-,TRBV7-9,-,CASTQQGLNTEAFF,TGTGCCAGCACCCAACAGGGTCTGAACACTGAAGCTTTCTTT